This entry describes one T cell receptor (beta chain). Its ends do not fully match the called genes, so a read error is possible. The PCR employed 60 Vbeta primers together with 13 Jbeta primers. Profiled with immunoSEQ multiplex PCR; TCRdb holds only in-frame clones, not every one. The repertoire has 140,000 or so clones, around 90% of them found once; the top ten carry 0.45% to 0.55%. The CDR3 runs to 13 residues. Germline CDR1 SEHNR, CDR2 FQNEAQ (reference sequence). This entry comes from a study of cytomegalovirus exposure and HLA in healthy donors. The sample consisted of PBMCs. This clonotype originated in a woman between 40 and 55 years old in good health and CMV-seronegative. V usage is TRBV7-9 and J usage is TRBJ1-4; D unclear. The CDR3 loop is CSSSLASLSRLFF. The CDR3 DNA is TGTTCCAGCAGCTTAGCGTCCCTAAGTAGACTGTTTTTT.